Listed below are T cell receptor beta chains from one sample, sequenced in a study of post-analysis software for immune sequencing data. TCRdb re-called the PCR reads with MiXCR, one entry per CDR3 protein. This table holds around 400,000 distinct CDR3 sequences, approximately 42% found once. Sequenced sample: blood. The origin of the receptors is a girl aged 2 to 9 with multiple sclerosis. CDR3s include the opening cysteine and the closing phenylalanine or tryptophan. D genes are given only for firm matches. Some rows mark clone size as missing; the rest say once, few, many or name a class of expanded clone.

clone size: NA; V gene: TRBV9; J gene: TRBJ1-2; D gene: NA; CDR3 length: 13; CDR3 protein: CASRGGKGDGYTF; CDR3 DNA: TGTGCCAGCAGAGGAGGCAAGGGCGATGGCTACACCTTC
clone size: NA; V gene: TRBV12-3/TRBV12-4; J gene: TRBJ2-3; D gene: TRBD2; CDR3 length: 16; CDR3 protein: CASSSSGVISTDAQYF; CDR3 DNA: TGTGCCAGCAGTTCCAGCGGGGTAATCAGCACAGATGCGCAGTATTTT
clone size: NA; V gene: TRBV28; J gene: TRBJ1-2; D gene: NA; CDR3 length: 18; CDR3 protein: CASSFVAGSSYSPYGYTF; CDR3 DNA: TGTGCCAGCAGTTTCGTCGCGGGGAGCTCCTACTCTCCCTATGGCTACACCTTC
clone size: medium-sized; V gene: TRBV9; J gene: TRBJ2-1; D gene: NA; CDR3 length: 13; CDR3 protein: CASSVVDHNEQFF; CDR3 DNA: TGTGCCAGCAGCGTAGTAGATCACAATGAGCAGTTCTTC
clone size: NA; V gene: TRBV12-3/TRBV12-4; J gene: TRBJ2-3; D gene: TRBD2; CDR3 length: 14; CDR3 protein: CASGRGSAFDTQYF; CDR3 DNA: TGTGCCAGCGGGCGGGGGAGCGCATTCGATACGCAGTATTTT
clone size: NA; V gene: TRBV28; J gene: TRBJ1-2; D gene: NA; CDR3 length: 14; CDR3 protein: CASSPPGGYYGYTF; CDR3 DNA: TGTGCCAGCAGTCCCCCGGGCGGCTACTATGGCTACACCTTC
clone size: few; V gene: TRBV29-1; J gene: TRBJ2-1; D gene: NA; CDR3 length: 12; CDR3 protein: CSVEVAYNEQFF; CDR3 DNA: TGCAGCGTTGAGGTTGCCTACAATGAGCAGTTCTTC
clone size: NA; V gene: TRBV24-1; J gene: TRBJ2-1; D gene: TRBD2; CDR3 length: 15; CDR3 protein: CATNGGGPSYNEQFF; CDR3 DNA: TGTGCCACCAACGGCGGGGGTCCCTCCTACAATGAGCAGTTCTTC
clone size: few; V gene: TRBV10-3; J gene: TRBJ2-1; D gene: NA; CDR3 length: 14; CDR3 protein: CAISGSFDYNEQFF; CDR3 DNA: TGTGCCATCAGTGGGTCCTTCGATTACAATGAGCAGTTCTTC
clone size: few; V gene: TRBV28; J gene: TRBJ2-7; D gene: TRBD2; CDR3 length: 17; CDR3 protein: CASSLLWKSGRPYEQYF; CDR3 DNA: TGTGCCAGCAGCCTGCTTTGGAAGAGCGGGAGGCCCTACGAGCAGTACTTC
clone size: NA; V gene: TRBV5-1; J gene: TRBJ2-2; D gene: NA; CDR3 length: 15; CDR3 protein: CASSLDETVNGELFF; CDR3 DNA: TGCGCCAGCAGCTTGGATGAGACCGTCAACGGGGAGCTGTTTTTT
clone size: NA; V gene: TRBV7-9; J gene: TRBJ2-3; D gene: NA; CDR3 length: 17; CDR3 protein: CASSTIASEPRTDTQYF; CDR3 DNA: TGTGCCAGCAGCACCATCGCATCCGAACCCCGCACAGATACGCAGTATTTT
clone size: NA; V gene: TRBV20-1; J gene: TRBJ1-2; D gene: NA; CDR3 length: 14; CDR3 protein: CSARDLQGAGGYTF; CDR3 DNA: TGCAGTGCTAGAGATCTTCAAGGGGCCGGGGGCTACACCTTC
clone size: NA; V gene: TRBV20-1; J gene: TRBJ1-2; D gene: NA; CDR3 length: 12; CDR3 protein: CSARDNPRGYTF; CDR3 DNA: TGCAGTGCTAGAGATAACCCGCGGGGCTACACCTTC
clone size: NA; V gene: TRBV12-5; J gene: TRBJ2-1; D gene: TRBD2; CDR3 length: 19; CDR3 protein: CASGLVGVVGTSGSNEQFF; CDR3 DNA: TGTGCTAGTGGTTTGGTCGGGGTTGTAGGGACTAGCGGGAGCAACGAGCAGTTCTTC
clone size: few; V gene: TRBV7-3; J gene: TRBJ2-1; D gene: NA; CDR3 length: 17; CDR3 protein: CASSLSLGRRERDEQFF; CDR3 DNA: TGTGCCAGCAGCTTAAGTCTCGGTAGGCGGGAAAGGGATGAGCAGTTCTTC
clone size: NA; V gene: TRBV20-1; J gene: TRBJ2-7; D gene: NA; CDR3 length: 15; CDR3 protein: CSAIFGGSAGHEQYF; CDR3 DNA: TGCAGTGCTATCTTTGGGGGATCGGCTGGACACGAGCAGTACTTC
clone size: few; V gene: TRBV4-1; J gene: TRBJ2-1; D gene: TRBD2; CDR3 length: 15; CDR3 protein: CASSLLSGGALEQFF; CDR3 DNA: TGCGCCAGCAGCCTTTTGAGCGGGGGGGCCTTGGAGCAGTTCTTC
clone size: NA; V gene: TRBV5-1; J gene: TRBJ1-1; D gene: TRBD1; CDR3 length: 15; CDR3 protein: CASSPGQVFSTEAFF; CDR3 DNA: TGCGCCAGCAGCCCGGGACAGGTCTTTAGCACTGAAGCTTTCTTT
clone size: NA; V gene: TRBV5-1; J gene: TRBJ2-5; D gene: NA; CDR3 length: 14; CDR3 protein: CASSPTGAGETQYF; CDR3 DNA: TGCGCCAGCAGCCCGACAGGAGCAGGAGAGACCCAGTACTTC
clone size: NA; V gene: TRBV18; J gene: TRBJ2-2; D gene: NA; CDR3 length: 16; CDR3 protein: CASSPLAATNTGELFF; CDR3 DNA: TGTGCCAGCTCACCACTCGCAGCTACGAACACCGGGGAGCTGTTTTTT
clone size: NA; V gene: TRBV5-1; J gene: TRBJ2-5; D gene: NA; CDR3 length: 15; CDR3 protein: CASSFLGSYQETQYF; CDR3 DNA: TGCGCCAGCAGCTTCTTAGGGTCGTACCAAGAGACCCAGTACTTC
clone size: NA; V gene: TRBV20-1; J gene: TRBJ2-3; D gene: TRBD1; CDR3 length: 15; CDR3 protein: CSAPPPGQGTDTQYF; CDR3 DNA: TGCAGTGCTCCACCTCCGGGACAGGGGACAGATACGCAGTATTTT
clone size: few; V gene: TRBV20-1; J gene: TRBJ2-3; D gene: TRBD2; CDR3 length: 17; CDR3 protein: CSARDLLAGSSTDTQYF; CDR3 DNA: TGCAGTGCTAGAGATCTTCTAGCGGGGTCCTCCACAGATACGCAGTATTTT
clone size: NA; V gene: TRBV29-1; J gene: TRBJ2-5; D gene: NA; CDR3 length: 15; CDR3 protein: CSVGFTWSRAGEQYF; CDR3 DNA: TGCAGCGTTGGGTTCACCTGGTCCAGGGCAGGGGAGCAGTACTTC
clone size: NA; V gene: TRBV24-1; J gene: TRBJ1-2; D gene: TRBD1; CDR3 length: 14; CDR3 protein: CATSDPTGRSGYTF; CDR3 DNA: TGTGCCACCAGTGACCCGACAGGGAGGAGTGGCTACACCTTC
clone size: NA; V gene: TRBV5-6; J gene: TRBJ2-4; D gene: NA; CDR3 length: 14; CDR3 protein: CASSLAGAQNIQYF; CDR3 DNA: TGTGCCAGCAGCTTGGCGGGGGCCCAAAACATTCAGTACTTC
clone size: NA; V gene: TRBV20-1; J gene: TRBJ1-2; D gene: NA; CDR3 length: 13; CDR3 protein: CSAPRGSNYGYTF; CDR3 DNA: TGCAGTGCTCCCCGAGGATCCAACTATGGCTACACCTTC
clone size: NA; V gene: TRBV28; J gene: TRBJ2-3; D gene: NA; CDR3 length: 15; CDR3 protein: CASTLRAGRTDTQYF; CDR3 DNA: TGTGCCAGCACCCTACGGGCGGGGCGCACAGATACGCAGTATTTT
clone size: many; V gene: TRBV5-1; J gene: TRBJ1-5; D gene: NA; CDR3 length: 16; CDR3 protein: CASSLAPQGSNQPQHF; CDR3 DNA: TGCGCCAGCAGCTTGGCACCGCAGGGGAGCAATCAGCCCCAGCATTTT
clone size: few; V gene: TRBV27; J gene: TRBJ2-1; D gene: TRBD1; CDR3 length: 16; CDR3 protein: CASSFTTGYSYNEQFF; CDR3 DNA: TGTGCCAGCAGTTTTACGACAGGGTATTCCTACAATGAGCAGTTCTTC